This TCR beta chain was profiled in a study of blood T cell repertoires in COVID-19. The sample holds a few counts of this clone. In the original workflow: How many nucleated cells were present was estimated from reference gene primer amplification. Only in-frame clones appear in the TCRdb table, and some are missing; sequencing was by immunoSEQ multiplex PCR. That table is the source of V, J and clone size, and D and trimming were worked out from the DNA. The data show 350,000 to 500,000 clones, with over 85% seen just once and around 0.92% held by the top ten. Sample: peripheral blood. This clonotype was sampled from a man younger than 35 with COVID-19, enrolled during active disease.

The CDR3 sequence: CASRSPQTRGYTF. CDR3 bases: TGTGCCAGCAGATCTCCCCAAACTAGGGGCTACACCTTC. The chain carries TRBV6-5 and TRBJ1-2; D is undetermined. V lost 6 bases and J 8 bases, leaving 16 bases between the germline ends. The CDR3 runs to 13 residues. CDR1 and CDR2 (germline): MNHEY, SVGAGI.